One sample yielded the 32 T cell receptor beta chains listed below, sequenced in a study of shared clonotypes between healthy human individuals. Clones were read by immunoSEQ multiplex PCR, and TCRdb kept only the in-frame ones, dropping some. This table has millions of clones, 95% appearing once. The sample consisted of naive CD4+ T cells sorted from blood. Subset reported: CD45RA+ positively selected. The receptors stem from a man between 18 and 29 years old in good health.

This clone has a count of ten or more. The chain employs TRBV6-6 and TRBJ1-5; D call uncertain. The CDR3 is 15 residues long. Trimming stripped 2 bases from V and 5 bases from J, with 13 bases between. CDR1 MNHNY and CDR2 SVGAGI come from the germline V gene (reference sequence). The DNA of the CDR3 is TGTGCCAGCAGTTACGATCCTGGGGTGGATCAGCCCCAGCATTTT. The encoded protein is CASSYDPGVDQPQHF.

Remarks on this clone: This specimen includes other DNA sequences encoding the same CDR3. The rearrangement joins TRBV5-1 to TRBJ2-3; no firm D call. Trimming stripped 1 base from V and 1 base from J, with 4 bases between. From germline, CDR1 is SGHRS and CDR2 YFSETQ. The CDR3 totals 13 residues. CDR3: CASSLLGTDTQYF. The DNA for the CDR3 is TGCGCCAGCAGCTTGTTAGGCACAGATACGCAGTATTTT.

For the CDR3, the DNA is TGTGCCAGTAGTATAAGCCAGACTGCCACAGATACGCAGTATTTT. It codes for CASSISQTATDTQYF. The chain joins TRBV19 to TRBJ2-3; D remains ambiguous. The CDR3 has 15 amino acids. The V gene's germline CDR1 is LNHDA and CDR2 SQIVND (reference sequence). V was pared by 2 bases and J by 2 bases, with 11 bases between.

This clone showed up many times. Other DNA sequences of this sample code for an identical CDR3. This chain links TRBV29-1 with TRBJ1-1; TRBD1 agrees at 7 bases. Trimming removed 6 bases from V and 0 bases from J; junction bases left unmatched: 7. This CDR3 is 14 amino acids long. From germline, CDR1 is SQVTM and CDR2 ANQGSEA. CDR3 DNA: TGCAGCGTCGAAAGGACAGGAATGAACACTGAAGCTTTCTTT. This sequence encodes CSVERTGMNTEAFF.

The chain combines TRBV7-2 with TRBJ2-7; TRBD1 is a possible D gene (6 bases). CDR1 and CDR2 (germline): SGHTA, FQGNSA. Trimming took off 1 base at V and 4 bases at J, with 14 bases between the two ends. The CDR3 sequence is 15 residues long. The CDR3 loop is CASSLGRQEYYEQYF. CDR3 bases: TGTGCCAGCAGCTTAGGAAGACAGGAGTATTACGAGCAGTACTTC.

V is TRBV27 and J is TRBJ2-1; a possible D gene is TRBD2 (6 bases). The V end was cut by 6 bases, the J end by 4 bases, with 13 bases between. The CDR3 spans 14 residues. Germline values: CDR1 MNHEY, CDR2 SMNVEV (reference sequence). In DNA form, the CDR3 reads TGTGCCAGCAGGGAGGGCCTACTGTACAATGAGCAGTTCTTC. It is translated as CASREGLLYNEQFF.

A remark on this clone: This sample also contains other DNA sequences that code for the same CDR3. The chain has TRBV5-1 and TRBJ2-5, with 10 bases identical to TRBD2. The CDR3 totals 15 residues. CDR1 SGHRS and CDR2 YFSETQ come from the germline V gene. The V and J ends lost 0 bases and 5 bases, in that order; junction bases with no gene match: 4. The CDR3 is CASSLASGRGETQYF. Here the CDR3 DNA reads TGCGCCAGCAGCTTGGCTAGCGGGAGAGGGGAGACCCAGTACTTC.

V is TRBV10-3 and J is TRBJ1-1, with a weak D call TRBD1 (5 bases). The germline CDR1 and CDR2 sequences are ENHRY and SYGVKD. The CDR3 loop spans 14 amino acids. Trimming took off 3 bases at V and 5 bases at J, with 13 bases between the two ends. DNA for the CDR3: TGTGCCATCAGTGACGGGGGATGGCGAACTGAAGCTTTCTTT. It is translated as CAISDGGWRTEAFF.

Points on this clone: Other DNA sequences in the same sample also yield this CDR3. The V gene is TRBV11-2, the J gene TRBJ2-7; D is undetermined. Germline V gene sequence: CDR1 SGHAT, CDR2 FQNNGV. Trimming removed 1 base at V and 4 bases at J, with 5 bases between. The length of the CDR3 is 12 residues. The CDR3 DNA reads TGTGCCAGCAGCTTAGTAGGTTACGAGCAGTACTTC. The encoded protein is CASSLVGYEQYF.

V usage is TRBV18 and J usage is TRBJ2-6; the D gene is possibly TRBD1 (6 bases). Trimming shortened V by 2 bases and J by 2 bases, and 7 bases separated the two germline ends. CDR3 length: 15 residues. Germline loops: CDR1 KGHSH, CDR2 LQKENI. CDR3 DNA sequence: TGTGCCAGCTCACCAGAGGGGGCTGGGGCCAACGTCCTGACTTTC. It translates to CASSPEGAGANVLTF.

The CDR3 loop reads CASRSSTVPNEKLFF. The CDR3 nucleotides are TGTGCCAGCAGGTCGTCGACAGTCCCAAATGAAAAACTGTTTTTT. The chain uses TRBV2 and TRBJ1-4; D possibly corresponds to TRBD1 (5 bases). The germline V gene has CDR1 SNHLY and CDR2 FYNNEI. CDR3 length: 15 amino acids. Trimming shortened V by 6 bases and J by 5 bases, and 16 bases separated the two germline ends.

The CDR3 is CASSPVQGVRYEQYF. DNA of the CDR3: TGTGCCAGCTCACCCGTACAGGGTGTCCGCTACGAGCAGTACTTC. The rearrangement links TRBV18 to TRBJ2-7; the D gene is possibly TRBD1 (6 bases). Trimming pared 3 bases from V and 3 bases from J, leaving 15 bases between. In germline, CDR1 is KGHSH, CDR2 LQKENI. CDR3 length equals 15 residues.

In its sample, this clone was seen once. The chain recombines TRBV6-5 with TRBJ1-2; tentatively, D is TRBD1 (6 bases). Trimming shortened V by 7 bases and J by 5 bases, and 17 bases separated the two germline ends. The CDR3 has 14 residues. The germline gives CDR1 MNHEY, CDR2 SVGAGI. In DNA, the CDR3 is TGTGCCAGCACCCAAACAGGGTTGGGGTATGGCTACACCTTC. Encoded protein: CASTQTGLGYGYTF.

This chain links TRBV5-1 with TRBJ2-5; D may be TRBD2 (7 bases). Trimming left V 7 bases short and J 3 bases short, with 13 bases between. The germline V gene has CDR1 SGHRS and CDR2 YFSETQ. This CDR3 contains 13 residues. The CDR3 loop is CASASGGKETQYF. CDR3 DNA sequence: TGCGCCAGCGCGTCGGGGGGCAAAGAGACCCAGTACTTC.

CDR3 sequence reads: CASSQDSAAFF. Here the CDR3 DNA reads TGCGCCAGCAGCCAAGATAGCGCGGCTTTCTTT. This chain connects TRBV4-1 to TRBJ1-1, with D hard to call. This CDR3 is built from 11 residues. Trimming removed 0 bases from V and 11 bases from J, with 7 bases in between. CDR1 is MGHRA, CDR2 YSYEKL, per germline.

The genes are TRBV5-4 and TRBJ1-6; TRBD1 matches at 9 bases. The CDR3 loop spans 15 amino acids. J was trimmed by 7 bases and V by 2 bases; bases with no gene match: 4. Germline assignment: CDR1 SGHNT and CDR2 YYREEE (reference sequence). CDR3 residues: CASSFGTGKNSPLHF. The CDR3 region has the DNA TGTGCCAGCAGCTTCGGGACAGGGAAGAATTCACCCCTCCACTTT.

The chain recombines TRBV2 with TRBJ1-4; D remains ambiguous. CDR1 and CDR2 from the germline V gene are SNHLY and FYNNEI. V was shortened by 8 bases and J by 0 bases, with 13 bases between the two germline ends. The CDR3 has 15 residues. This CDR3 reads CASVASYATNEKLFF. CDR3 nucleotide sequence: TGTGCCAGCGTAGCCTCATATGCAACTAATGAAAAACTGTTTTTT. The whole variable domain, filled in from reference TRBV2 and TRBJ1-4, reads EPEVTQTPSHQVTQMGQEVILRCVPISNHLYFYWYRQILGQKVEFLVSFYNNEISEKSEIFDDQFSVERPDGSNFTLKIRSTKLEDSAMYFCASVASYATNEKLFFGSGTQLSVL.

The chain combines TRBV4-2 with TRBJ1-2; D possibly corresponds to TRBD1 (5 bases). Trimming shortened V by 1 base and J by 0 bases, and 18 bases separated the two germline ends. This CDR3 has 18 residues. Germline V gene data show CDR1 as LGHNA and CDR2 as YNFKEQ. CDR3 DNA sequence: TGTGCCAGCAGCCAAGCACCAGGGACCGGGAGGGCTAACTATGGCTACACCTTC. Translated, it gives CASSQAPGTGRANYGYTF.

The chain has TRBV5-1 and TRBJ1-4; 9 nucleotides line up with TRBD1. The germline V gene encodes CDR1 SGHRS and CDR2 YFSETQ. Unmatched junction bases numbered 6, after V lost 3 bases and J lost 0 bases. The CDR3 runs 17 residues. CDR3 sequence: CASSSGTGTATNEKLFF. In nucleotides, the CDR3 is TGCGCCAGCAGCTCCGGGACAGGGACTGCAACTAATGAAAAACTGTTTTTT. Together with reference TRBV5-1 and TRBJ1-4, the CDR3 gives the full variable domain: KAGVTQTPRYLIKTRGQQVTLSCSPISGHRSVSWYQQTPGQGLQFLFEYFSETQRNKGNFPGRFSGRQFSNSRSEMNVSTLELGDSALYLCASSSGTGTATNEKLFFGSGTQLSVL.

V gene TRBV5-1 combines with J gene TRBJ2-3, with a tentative D call TRBD1 (5 bases). Germline V gene sequence: CDR1 SGHRS, CDR2 YFSETQ. The CDR3 covers 15 residues. Trimming left V 0 bases short and J 1 base short, with 9 bases between. The CDR3 loop is CASSLALQGTDTQYF. CDR3 sequence (DNA): TGCGCCAGCAGCTTGGCCTTACAGGGCACAGATACGCAGTATTTT.

V gene TRBV7-8 combines with J gene TRBJ2-2; D gene ambiguous. The CDR3 is made up of 16 amino acids. The V gene's germline CDR1 is SGHVS and CDR2 FQNEAQ. Deletions cut 0 bases from V and 0 bases from J, with 8 bases between. The CDR3 nucleotides read TGTGCCAGCAGCTTAGCGCTACTGTCGAACACCGGGGAGCTGTTTTTT. Translation: CASSLALLSNTGELFF. The variable domain in full, completed from reference TRBV7-8 and TRBJ2-2, reads GAGVSQSPRYKVAKRGQDVALRCDPISGHVSLFWYQQALGQGPEFLTYFQNEAQLDKSGLPSDRFFAERPEGSVSTLKIQRTQQEDSAVYLCASSLALLSNTGELFFGEGSRLTVL.

This sequence joins TRBV5-1 and TRBJ2-5, with D unresolved. The CDR3 consists of 13 residues. Germline CDR1 and CDR2: SGHRS and YFSETQ. Trimming took 6 bases from V and 3 from J, leaving 12 bases between them. CDR3 bases: TGCGCCAGCACGGCTCCAAATAAAGAGACCCAGTACTTC. It is translated as CASTAPNKETQYF.

The J gene is TRBJ1-2, the V gene TRBV7-9, with 8 bases identical to TRBD1. This CDR3 region has 13 residues. Trimming took 2 bases from V and 11 from J; bases not matched to a gene: 7. Germline lookup yields CDR1 SEHNR and CDR2 FQNEAQ (reference sequence). CDR3 nucleotide sequence: TGTGCCAGCAGCTTATCGAGGCAGGGGGCTTACACCTTC. This sequence encodes CASSLSRQGAYTF.

This chain connects TRBV4-1 to TRBJ1-4, with TRBD1 matching 11 bases. V was pared by 4 bases and J by 8 bases, with 9 bases of the junction left unmatched. The CDR3 has 16 amino acids. The germline V gene encodes CDR1 MGHRA and CDR2 YSYEKL. CDR3 DNA sequence: TGCGCCAGCAGCCTTACCCCGGACAGGGGGCGGGAAAAACTGTTTTTT. It translates to CASSLTPDRGREKLFF.

J is TRBJ1-5 and V is TRBV19; D unresolved. V was shortened by 8 bases and J by 1 base, with 12 bases between the two germline ends. There are 14 residues in the CDR3. Germline assignment: CDR1 LNHDA and CDR2 SQIVND (reference sequence). CDR3 sequence: CASASSGSNQPQHF. Written as DNA, the CDR3 is TGTGCCAGTGCCTCTTCCGGGAGCAATCAGCCCCAGCATTTT. Using reference TRBV19 and TRBJ1-5 for the parts outside the CDR3, the full variable domain is DGGITQSPKYLFRKEGQNVTLSCEQNLNHDAMYWYRQDPGQGLRLIYYSQIVNDFQKGDIAEGYSVSREKKESFPLTVTSAQKNPTAFYLCASASSGSNQPQHFGDGTRLSIL.

For this clone: The germline gene is not matched at one end of the junction; a read error may be the cause. The V call is TRBV6-1, the J call TRBJ1-4; D is possibly TRBD1 (5 bases). Germline CDR1 and CDR2: MNHNS and SASEGT. This CDR3 is 14 amino acids long. The CDR3: CAISGSGRNEKLFF. DNA of the CDR3: TGTGCCATCAGTGGATCGGGGCGTAATGAAAAACTGTTTTTT.

This clone occurred a few times. Distinct nucleotide sequences in the sample also encode this CDR3. The chain has TRBV30 and TRBJ2-3; tentatively, D is TRBD2 (6 bases). This CDR3 region has 11 residues. V was trimmed by 4 bases and J by 4 bases, leaving 6 bases between them. Per germline, CDR1 GTSNPN and CDR2 SVGIG (reference sequence). CDR3 in amino acids: CAWTGADTQYF. CDR3 sequence (DNA): TGTGCCTGGACGGGGGCAGATACGCAGTATTTT.

The V call is TRBV7-8, the J call TRBJ2-5; 7 bases match TRBD1. This CDR3 has 15 residues. After removal of 1 base from V and 5 bases from J, the junction contained 7 bases not matched to a gene. From germline, CDR1 is SGHVS and CDR2 FQNEAQ. CDR3 coding DNA: TGTGCCAGCAGCTTAGTAGGGGGCCTCCGGGAGACCCAGTACTTC. Its translation: CASSLVGGLRETQYF.

A word on this clone: Within the sample, other DNA sequences also encode this same CDR3. The CDR3 protein is CASSVTQGSYEQYF. CDR3 DNA sequence: TGTGCCAGCAGCGTAACACAGGGAAGCTACGAGCAGTACTTC. This sequence joins TRBV9 and TRBJ2-7; D is perhaps TRBD1 (6 bases). The CDR3 is 14 amino acids. The V gene's germline CDR1 is SGDLS and CDR2 YYNGEE. Trimming took off 1 base at V and 3 bases at J, with 11 bases between the two ends.

The chain joins TRBV5-1 to TRBJ2-7, with D unresolved. The CDR3 extends over 14 amino acids. Per the germline V gene, CDR1 is SGHRS and CDR2 is YFSETQ. Deletions cut 2 bases from V and 4 bases from J, with 13 bases between. CDR3 region: CASSFVGNPYEQYF. For the CDR3, the DNA is TGCGCCAGCAGCTTCGTAGGGAATCCATACGAGCAGTACTTC.

The CDR3 is CASSGEGRVKGQPQHF. The CDR3 nucleotides read TGTGCCAGTAGTGGGGAAGGTAGGGTTAAAGGACAGCCCCAGCATTTT. The rearrangement links TRBV19 to TRBJ1-5; D gene unclear. Between the trimmed V and J ends, which lost 5 bases and 7 bases, there was a span of 21 bases. Germline CDR1 LNHDA, CDR2 SQIVND (reference sequence). This CDR3 region has 16 residues. The full variable domain, rest sourced from reference TRBV19 and TRBJ1-5, is DGGITQSPKYLFRKEGQNVTLSCEQNLNHDAMYWYRQDPGQGLRLIYYSQIVNDFQKGDIAEGYSVSREKKESFPLTVTSAQKNPTAFYLCASSGEGRVKGQPQHFGDGTRLSIL.

V usage is TRBV7-6 and J usage is TRBJ1-1; the D gene is possibly TRBD1 (5 bases). Trimming stripped 0 bases from V and 0 bases from J, with 8 bases between. CDR1 and CDR2 from the germline V gene are SGHVS and FNYEAQ. The CDR3 consists of 15 residues. CDR3 nucleotide sequence: TGTGCCAGCAGCTTAGCGTCAGGGTTGAACACTGAAGCTTTCTTT. As protein: CASSLASGLNTEAFF.